The rows below give T cell receptor beta chains drawn from one sample of a study of tumor-infiltrating lymphocytes in primary liver carcinoma. One entry per CDR3 protein, called by TCRdb with MiXCR from the multiplex PCR reads. Of about 100,000 distinct CDR3 sequences detected, around 70% appear once; the ten largest clones hold 27%. The material sequenced was tumor-adjacent normal liver tissue. The receptors were sampled from a man aged 35 to 55 with primary liver carcinoma and hepatitis B virus infection. CDR3s include the opening cysteine and the closing phenylalanine or tryptophan. The D gene is left open where the match is weak. For some rows the clone size is stated as once, few or many, or as a class when expanded; others skip it.

v_call: TRBV20-1
d_call: NA
cdr3_length: 13
clone_size: NA
j_call: TRBJ2-2
cdr3_nt: TGCAGTGCTTCATCGGCCCCCACCGGGGAGCTGTTTTTT
cdr3_aa: CSASSAPTGELFF

v_call: TRBV4-1
d_call: NA
cdr3_length: 12
clone_size: NA
j_call: TRBJ2-1
cdr3_nt: TGCGCCAACAGACAAGAGAGGAATGAGCAGTTCTTC
cdr3_aa: CANRQERNEQFF

v_call: TRBV29-1
d_call: NA
cdr3_length: 14
clone_size: NA
j_call: TRBJ2-2
cdr3_nt: TGTAGCGTTGAGTCCAGGCGGGACATCGGGGAGCTGTTTTTT
cdr3_aa: CSVESRRDIGELFF

v_call: TRBV11-1
d_call: TRBD2
cdr3_length: 15
clone_size: NA
j_call: TRBJ2-1
cdr3_nt: TGTGCCAGCAGCTTTGAGGGACGACCCGGGGAGGGGCAGATCTTC
cdr3_aa: CASSFEGRPGEGQIF

v_call: TRBV29-1
d_call: TRBD1
cdr3_length: 13
clone_size: many
j_call: TRBJ2-2
cdr3_nt: TGCAGCGTACAGGGGGCGCGAACCGGGGAGCTGTTTTTT
cdr3_aa: CSVQGARTGELFF

v_call: TRBV2
d_call: NA
cdr3_length: 14
clone_size: NA
j_call: TRBJ2-1
cdr3_nt: TGTGCCAGCAGGGTAGCCGAAAGATACAATGAGCAGTTCTTC
cdr3_aa: CASRVAERYNEQFF

v_call: TRBV4-1
d_call: TRBD2
cdr3_length: 15
clone_size: NA
j_call: TRBJ2-2
cdr3_nt: TGCGCCAGCAGCCAATTTAGCGGGAGCACCGGGGAGCTGTTTTTT
cdr3_aa: CASSQFSGSTGELFF

v_call: TRBV6-6
d_call: NA
cdr3_length: 15
clone_size: NA
j_call: TRBJ1-6
cdr3_nt: TGTGCCAACAGTTACTCGGAGGGGATTAATTCACCCCTCTACTTT
cdr3_aa: CANSYSEGINSPLYF

v_call: TRBV11-1
d_call: NA
cdr3_length: 14
clone_size: NA
j_call: TRBJ2-1
cdr3_nt: TGTGCCATCAGCAAAGCAGGAAATAGGAATGAGCAGTTCTTC
cdr3_aa: CAISKAGNRNEQFF

v_call: TRBV29-1
d_call: TRBD2
cdr3_length: 16
clone_size: NA
j_call: TRBJ2-3
cdr3_nt: TGCGGCGGCGAACCGACTAGCGGGAGGGTGGGAAATACGCAGTATTTT
cdr3_aa: CGGEPTSGRVGNTQYF

v_call: TRBV29-1
d_call: NA
cdr3_length: 14
clone_size: NA
j_call: TRBJ2-2
cdr3_nt: TGCAGCGTTGCTGCGGGGGCGAACACCGCGGAGCTGTTTTTT
cdr3_aa: CSVAAGANTAELFF

v_call: TRBV6-5
d_call: TRBD1
cdr3_length: 15
clone_size: few
j_call: TRBJ2-7
cdr3_nt: TGTGCCAGCAGTTACGCAGGGGGAAGCTCCTACGAGCAGTACTTC
cdr3_aa: CASSYAGGSSYEQYF

v_call: TRBV5-4
d_call: NA
cdr3_length: 15
clone_size: NA
j_call: TRBJ2-2
cdr3_nt: TGTGCCAGCAGCCCTTTTAGCAGAGGCATCGGGGAGCTGTTTTTT
cdr3_aa: CASSPFSRGIGELFF

v_call: TRBV12-3/TRBV12-4
d_call: NA
cdr3_length: 11
clone_size: NA
j_call: TRBJ2-7
cdr3_nt: TGTGCCAGCAGCAGCAGCTACGGGCAGTACTTC
cdr3_aa: CASSSSYGQYF

v_call: TRBV11-2
d_call: NA
cdr3_length: 14
clone_size: NA
j_call: TRBJ2-1
cdr3_nt: TGTGCCAGCAGCTCCCGGGGCAGGCCGTCCGAGCAGTTCTTC
cdr3_aa: CASSSRGRPSEQFF

v_call: TRBV24-1
d_call: NA
cdr3_length: 19
clone_size: NA
j_call: TRBJ2-1
cdr3_nt: TGTGCCACCAGTGCTCGTCGCGGGACCACAGGGAGGACCTACAATGAGCAGTTCTTC
cdr3_aa: CATSARRGTTGRTYNEQFF

v_call: TRBV6-1
d_call: NA
cdr3_length: 13
clone_size: NA
j_call: TRBJ2-1
cdr3_nt: TGTGCCAGGACCGTTAGAGCGATAACGGGGCAGTTCTTC
cdr3_aa: CARTVRAITGQFF

v_call: TRBV29-1
d_call: NA
cdr3_length: 13
clone_size: NA
j_call: TRBJ1-6
cdr3_nt: TGCAGCGTCTCGGCAGGAAATAATTCAGGCCTCCACTTT
cdr3_aa: CSVSAGNNSGLHF

v_call: TRBV11-2
d_call: NA
cdr3_length: 14
clone_size: NA
j_call: TRBJ1-4
cdr3_nt: TGTGCCAGCGCGCGCGGGGCCCTAAATGAAAAGCTGTCTTTT
cdr3_aa: CASARGALNEKLSF

v_call: TRBV29-1
d_call: NA
cdr3_length: 12
clone_size: many
j_call: TRBJ2-1
cdr3_nt: TGCAGTCCTGTGGGGTTATACAATGAGCAGTTCTTC
cdr3_aa: CSPVGLYNEQFF

v_call: TRBV5-6
d_call: NA
cdr3_length: 16
clone_size: many
j_call: TRBJ2-1
cdr3_nt: TGTGCCAGCAGCTTGGAAGGCGGAACCTCCTACAATGAGCAGTTCTTC
cdr3_aa: CASSLEGGTSYNEQFF

v_call: TRBV10-3
d_call: TRBD1
cdr3_length: 15
clone_size: NA
j_call: TRBJ2-7
cdr3_nt: TGTACCATCAGCCAGGGACAGGGGAACTCAAACGAGCAGTACTTC
cdr3_aa: CTISQGQGNSNEQYF

v_call: TRBV28
d_call: NA
cdr3_length: 13
clone_size: NA
j_call: TRBJ2-7
cdr3_nt: TGTGCCAGCAGTATTAAAACAGTCTCCGAGCAATACTTC
cdr3_aa: CASSIKTVSEQYF

v_call: TRBV5-6
d_call: NA
cdr3_length: 14
clone_size: few
j_call: TRBJ2-7
cdr3_nt: TGTGTCACCAACCCGAGGGGGGACTCCTACGAGCAGTACTTC
cdr3_aa: CVTNPRGDSYEQYF

v_call: TRBV29-1
d_call: NA
cdr3_length: 19
clone_size: few
j_call: TRBJ2-2
cdr3_nt: NA
cdr3_aa: CSVKTGLASEGGGPGSCFF

v_call: TRBV5-1
d_call: TRBD2
cdr3_length: 18
clone_size: NA
j_call: TRBJ2-1
cdr3_nt: TGCGCCAGCAGCGGGGGGACTAGCGAAGCCTCGCTCTACAATGAGCAGTTCTTC
cdr3_aa: CASSGGTSEASLYNEQFF

v_call: TRBV10-1
d_call: TRBD1
cdr3_length: 15
clone_size: NA
j_call: TRBJ2-1
cdr3_nt: TGCGCCAGTAGTAAAGACAGGGGGAACTACAAAGAGCAGTTCTTC
cdr3_aa: CASSKDRGNYKEQFF

v_call: TRBV7-9
d_call: NA
cdr3_length: 11
clone_size: NA
j_call: TRBJ1-2
cdr3_nt: TGTGCCAGCAGCTTGAACTATGGCCACACCTTC
cdr3_aa: CASSLNYGHTF

v_call: TRBV20-1
d_call: NA
cdr3_length: 13
clone_size: NA
j_call: TRBJ1-2
cdr3_nt: TGCAGTGCTAGAGAGGATCCGGGCTGTGGCTACACCTTC
cdr3_aa: CSAREDPGCGYTF

v_call: TRBV7-3
d_call: TRBD2
cdr3_length: 19
clone_size: many
j_call: TRBJ2-1
cdr3_nt: TGTGCCAGCAGCTTAAGGGGAGGGGTAGCACTCTATACCTACAATGAGCAGTTCTTC
cdr3_aa: CASSLRGGVALYTYNEQFF

v_call: TRBV29-1
d_call: NA
cdr3_length: 15
clone_size: many
j_call: TRBJ2-1
cdr3_nt: TGCAGCGTTGAAGATATTGGTAGCGCCTACAATGAGCAGTTCTTC
cdr3_aa: CSVEDIGSAYNEQFF

v_call: TRBV6-5
d_call: TRBD2
cdr3_length: 15
clone_size: NA
j_call: TRBJ2-1
cdr3_nt: TGTGCCAGCAGTTACTCTAGTGCTAGCGGGAGTCGGAAATTCTTC
cdr3_aa: CASSYSSASGSRKFF

v_call: TRBV11-2
d_call: TRBD1
cdr3_length: 14
clone_size: once
j_call: TRBJ1-5
cdr3_nt: TGTGCCAGCAGCCCGAATACAGGGGCTCAGCCCCAGCATTTT
cdr3_aa: CASSPNTGAQPQHF

v_call: TRBV11-2
d_call: NA
cdr3_length: 13
clone_size: NA
j_call: TRBJ1-4
cdr3_nt: TGTGCTAGCAGCTTACCAGGGAACGAAAAACTGTTTTTT
cdr3_aa: CASSLPGNEKLFF

v_call: TRBV28
d_call: TRBD1
cdr3_length: 12
clone_size: NA
j_call: TRBJ2-1
cdr3_nt: TGTGCCAGCTCCGACAGGGTCAATGAGCAGTTCTTC
cdr3_aa: CASSDRVNEQFF